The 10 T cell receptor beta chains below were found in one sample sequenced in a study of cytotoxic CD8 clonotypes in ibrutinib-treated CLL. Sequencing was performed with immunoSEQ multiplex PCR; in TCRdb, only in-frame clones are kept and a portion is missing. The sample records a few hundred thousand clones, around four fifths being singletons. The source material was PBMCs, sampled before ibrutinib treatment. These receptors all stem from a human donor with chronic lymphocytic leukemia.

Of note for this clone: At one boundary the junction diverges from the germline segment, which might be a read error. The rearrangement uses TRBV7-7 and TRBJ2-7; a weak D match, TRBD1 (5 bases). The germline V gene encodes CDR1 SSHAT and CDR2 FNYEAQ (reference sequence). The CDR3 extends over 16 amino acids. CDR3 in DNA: TGTGCTAGCAGTCCCCCCCGACGGACATCGACCTACGAGCAGTACTTC. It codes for CASSPPRRTSTYEQYF.

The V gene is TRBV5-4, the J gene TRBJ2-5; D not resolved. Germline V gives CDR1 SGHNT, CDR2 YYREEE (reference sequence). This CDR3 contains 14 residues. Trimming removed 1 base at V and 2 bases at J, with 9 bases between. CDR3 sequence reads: CASSLYGVQETQYF. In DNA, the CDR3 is TGTGCCAGCAGCTTGTATGGGGTACAAGAGACCCAGTACTTC.

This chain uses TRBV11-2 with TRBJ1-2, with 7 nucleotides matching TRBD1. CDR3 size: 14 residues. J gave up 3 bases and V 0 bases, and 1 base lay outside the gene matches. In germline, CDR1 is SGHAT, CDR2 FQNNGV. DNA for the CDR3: TGTGCCAGCAGCTTAGACAGGGGGGACTATGGCTACACCTTC. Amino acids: CASSLDRGDYGYTF.

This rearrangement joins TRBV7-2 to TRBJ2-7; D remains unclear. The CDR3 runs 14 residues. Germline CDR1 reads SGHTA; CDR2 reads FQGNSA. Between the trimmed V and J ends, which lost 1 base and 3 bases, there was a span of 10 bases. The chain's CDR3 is CASSLVVDDYEQYF. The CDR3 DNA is TGTGCCAGCAGCTTAGTGGTGGACGACTACGAGCAGTACTTC.

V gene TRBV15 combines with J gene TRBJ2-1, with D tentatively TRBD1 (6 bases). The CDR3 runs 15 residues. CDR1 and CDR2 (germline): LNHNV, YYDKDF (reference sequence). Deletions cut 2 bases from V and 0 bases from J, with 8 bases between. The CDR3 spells CATSRTGSSYNEQFF. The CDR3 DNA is TGTGCCACCAGCAGAACAGGGAGCTCCTACAATGAGCAGTTCTTC.

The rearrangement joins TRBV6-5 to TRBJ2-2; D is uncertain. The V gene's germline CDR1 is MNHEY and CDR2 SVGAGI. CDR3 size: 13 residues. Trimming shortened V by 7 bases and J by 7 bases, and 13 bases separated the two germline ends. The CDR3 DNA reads TGTGCCAGCAACCCGATAGGGTTCGGGGAGCTGTTTTTT. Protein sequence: CASNPIGFGELFF.

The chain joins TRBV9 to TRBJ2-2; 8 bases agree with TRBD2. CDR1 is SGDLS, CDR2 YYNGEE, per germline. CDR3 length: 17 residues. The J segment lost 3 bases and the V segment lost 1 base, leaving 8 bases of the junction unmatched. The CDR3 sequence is CASSVIAGGQYTGELFF. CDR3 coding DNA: TGTGCCAGCAGCGTAATTGCGGGAGGCCAATACACCGGGGAGCTGTTTTTT.

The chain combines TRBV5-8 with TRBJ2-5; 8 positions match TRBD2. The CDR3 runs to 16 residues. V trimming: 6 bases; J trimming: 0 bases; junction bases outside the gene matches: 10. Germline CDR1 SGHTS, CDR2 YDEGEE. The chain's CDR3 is CASIRRLAGYQETQYF. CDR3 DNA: TGTGCCAGCATACGAAGGCTAGCGGGCTACCAAGAGACCCAGTACTTC.

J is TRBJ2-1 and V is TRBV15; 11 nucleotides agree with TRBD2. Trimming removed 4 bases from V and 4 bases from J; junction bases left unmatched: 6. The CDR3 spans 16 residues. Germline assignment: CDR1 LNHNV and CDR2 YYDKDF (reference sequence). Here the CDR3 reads CATSTPGTSGYNEQFF. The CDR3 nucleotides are TGTGCCACCAGCACCCCGGGGACTAGCGGTTACAATGAGCAGTTCTTC.

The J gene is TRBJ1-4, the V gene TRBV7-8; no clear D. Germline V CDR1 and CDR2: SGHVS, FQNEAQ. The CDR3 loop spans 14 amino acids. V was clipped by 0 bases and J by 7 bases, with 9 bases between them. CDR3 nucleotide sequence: TGTGCCAGCAGCTTAGCAGGGATGGTTGAAAAACTGTTTTTT. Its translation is CASSLAGMVEKLFF. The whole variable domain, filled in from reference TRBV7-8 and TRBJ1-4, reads GAGVSQSPRYKVAKRGQDVALRCDPISGHVSLFWYQQALGQGPEFLTYFQNEAQLDKSGLPSDRFFAERPEGSVSTLKIQRTQQEDSAVYLCASSLAGMVEKLFFGSGTQLSVL.